This is a list of T cell receptor beta chains from one sample in a study of T cells expressing NK-cell markers. TCRdb reprocessed the 5' RACE reads, with one entry per CDR3 protein and no DNA. The ten most abundant clones cover approximately 0.41% of a sample with 200,000 to 300,000 distinct CDR3 sequences. The sample comprised blood T cells: a sorted CD56 or NKG2C T cell subset, CD4+ or CD8+ T cells, or bulk PBMC T cells (not recorded which). Source of these receptors: a young man in good health. CDR3s include the opening cysteine and the closing phenylalanine or tryptophan.

V gene	J gene	CDR3 protein
TRBV7-2	TRBJ1-4	CASTLGAGTEKLFF
TRBV15	TRBJ2-1	CSTSRVREGGEQFF
TRBV20-1	TRBJ2-1	CSARVRHGSAYNEQFF
TRBV20-1	TRBJ2-5	CSARGQDGGTSGRLQETQYF
TRBV29-1	TRBJ2-7	CSVTGQGASSYEQYF
TRBV20-1	TRBJ1-2	CSARIKDGYGYTF
TRBV20-1	TRBJ2-7	CSARAGTGGPYEQYF
TRBV19	TRBJ1-2	CASSPGPNYGYTF
TRBV12-3/TRBV12-4	TRBJ2-3	CASSLKWDTQYF
TRBV2	TRBJ2-1	CASSEGPGQINEQFF
TRBV27	TRBJ2-5	CASSTGQGQTQYF
TRBV25-1	TRBJ2-7	CASSGVAEVSSQYF
TRBV5-4	TRBJ2-1	CASSETGGHNEQFF
TRBV20-1	TRBJ2-2	CSAPPPLKLAGYPREGELFF
TRBV5-1	TRBJ1-1	CASSFLNGQGNTEAFF
TRBV7-2	TRBJ2-1	CASSDGLAGGPSDEQFF
TRBV12-3/TRBV12-4	TRBJ2-1	CASNAGLQYNEQFF
TRBV4-3	TRBJ2-2	CASSQVRGHRRELFF
TRBV6-5	TRBJ2-7	CASSNRLAGGPTSYEQYF
TRBV6-1	TRBJ2-2	CASSLLAGVSGELFF
TRBV10-3	TRBJ1-5	CATQDSRVPNQPQHF
TRBV7-9	TRBJ1-2	CASSLVAGDGYTF
TRBV6-2/TRBV6-3	TRBJ2-5	CASSYSHTETQYF
TRBV10-3	TRBJ2-5	CAISEGGQVETQYF
TRBV5-1	TRBJ2-7	CARDRETYEQYF
TRBV5-5	TRBJ2-5	CASSLIGVPETQYF
TRBV11-2	TRBJ1-1	CASSLVPGGGEYTEAFF
TRBV3-1	TRBJ1-1	CASRPRWGSSEAFF
TRBV29-1	TRBJ2-3	CSVERGQGTDTQYF
TRBV12-3/TRBV12-4	TRBJ1-4	CASSLRGVANEKLFF
TRBV6-1	TRBJ2-3	CASSEAFGSTDTQYF
TRBV29-1	TRBJ2-4	CSVVVAGINIQYF
TRBV2	TRBJ2-7	CASSELGAGVAYEQYF
TRBV18	TRBJ2-2	CASSPPGTNTGELFF
TRBV28	TRBJ2-1	CASSASGGPSSYNEQFF
TRBV20-1	TRBJ2-5	CSARDRGAGKETQYF
TRBV7-9	TRBJ1-2	CASSLDIGTANYGYTF
TRBV2	TRBJ2-3	CAKNLNHTDTQYF
TRBV12-3/TRBV12-4	TRBJ2-1	CASSGGTGYNEQFF
TRBV5-1	TRBJ2-3	CATTPWGRSATDTQYF
TRBV7-8	TRBJ1-6	CASSLTEYNSPLHF
TRBV5-1	TRBJ2-3	CASSLQGARTDTQYF
TRBV27	TRBJ2-1	CATSRGDYNEQFF
TRBV6-1	TRBJ2-7	CASSTGGGGSYEQYF
TRBV9	TRBJ1-2	CASSVVVGEGYTF
TRBV12-3/TRBV12-4	TRBJ1-2	CASSLPRAYGYTF
TRBV29-1	TRBJ1-4	CSVLPGGRGEKLFF